This is a list of T cell receptor beta chains from one sample in a study of CD8 T cells in ankylosing spondylitis. MiXCR, run by TCRdb on the 5' RACE reads, gives a single entry per CDR3 protein. The sample yields some 220,000 distinct CDR3 sequences, approximately 8.4% seen once. Sequencing was carried out using blood, either unsorted or a sorted T cell fraction (not recorded which). These receptors all stem from a female donor with ankylosing spondylitis or in good health (not recorded which). The CDR3 runs from the conserved cysteine through the conserved F or W.

V gene: TRBV7-2
CDR3 protein: CASSPQPTSYEQYF

V gene: TRBV12-5
CDR3 protein: CATWDSLTDTQYF

V gene: TRBV4-3
CDR3 protein: CASSQRPRSPYEQYF

V gene: TRBV19
CDR3 protein: CASKDSWAVPDEQYF

V gene: TRBV28
CDR3 protein: CASNALVGAQSYTF

V gene: TRBV4-1
CDR3 protein: CASSQEEGFGLELFF

V gene: TRBV10-3
CDR3 protein: CAISESRTGGVNQPQHF

V gene: TRBV20-1
CDR3 protein: CSARDSRGRGETQYF

V gene: TRBV2
CDR3 protein: CASSGTPSGYTF

V gene: TRBV20-1
CDR3 protein: CSATRTDRRLVETQYF

V gene: TRBV10-3
CDR3 protein: CAIRDMANYGYTF

V gene: TRBV20-1
CDR3 protein: CSARPLGRQVGQPQHF

V gene: TRBV2
CDR3 protein: CASNYRGSSGNTIYF

V gene: TRBV7-2
CDR3 protein: CASRPWRVGEGENTQYF

V gene: TRBV11-1
CDR3 protein: CASSNTGGGETQYF

V gene: TRBV9
CDR3 protein: CASSVVENEKLFF

V gene: TRBV6-2/TRBV6-3
CDR3 protein: CASNQGPQKHEQFF

V gene: TRBV24-1
CDR3 protein: CATSEATNTGELFF

V gene: TRBV2
CDR3 protein: CASRTSTNTGELFF

V gene: TRBV18
CDR3 protein: CASSPGDTQYF

V gene: TRBV12-3/TRBV12-4
CDR3 protein: CASSSRPTSFQDEQYF

V gene: TRBV7-9
CDR3 protein: CASSLSGGRSYEQYF

V gene: TRBV20-1
CDR3 protein: CSARVAGHANTGELFF

V gene: TRBV7-8
CDR3 protein: CASTPPGRESYNEQFF

V gene: TRBV11-2
CDR3 protein: CASSLGAGPSTDTQYF

V gene: TRBV12-3/TRBV12-4
CDR3 protein: CASPSGSSTDTQYF

V gene: TRBV10-3
CDR3 protein: CAISVGREETQYF

V gene: TRBV7-9
CDR3 protein: CASSQAGQVFLYGYTF

V gene: TRBV20-1
CDR3 protein: CSARGTGGNYEQYF

V gene: TRBV7-8
CDR3 protein: CASSVRGGVTEPYNEQFF

V gene: TRBV18
CDR3 protein: CASSPEGTGANVLTF

V gene: TRBV30
CDR3 protein: CAWSVNRPSPLHF

V gene: TRBV5-1
CDR3 protein: CASSPEPSGRHYNEQFF

V gene: TRBV20-1
CDR3 protein: CSAPLTGPDTQYF

V gene: TRBV11-2
CDR3 protein: CASSLGRLAGSSYNEQFF

V gene: TRBV5-6
CDR3 protein: CASMGLAAHNEQFF

V gene: TRBV2
CDR3 protein: CASKWDSSDTGELFF

V gene: TRBV20-1
CDR3 protein: CSARAGGGLGTEAFF

V gene: TRBV7-2
CDR3 protein: CASSLPALDNEQFF

V gene: TRBV29-1
CDR3 protein: CSAEGDTEAFF

V gene: TRBV4-3
CDR3 protein: CASSQEYTDTQYF

V gene: TRBV7-6
CDR3 protein: CASSSGQGVSTEAFF

V gene: TRBV6-1
CDR3 protein: CASTRGPGANVLTF

V gene: TRBV5-6
CDR3 protein: CASSLVTSSGANVLTF

V gene: TRBV12-3/TRBV12-4
CDR3 protein: CASTAAAANYGYTF

V gene: TRBV24-1
CDR3 protein: CATSDLMRGLPRVNEQFF

V gene: TRBV7-2
CDR3 protein: CASSSEGYSYEQYF

V gene: TRBV5-5
CDR3 protein: CASSLSDRGIREAQYF